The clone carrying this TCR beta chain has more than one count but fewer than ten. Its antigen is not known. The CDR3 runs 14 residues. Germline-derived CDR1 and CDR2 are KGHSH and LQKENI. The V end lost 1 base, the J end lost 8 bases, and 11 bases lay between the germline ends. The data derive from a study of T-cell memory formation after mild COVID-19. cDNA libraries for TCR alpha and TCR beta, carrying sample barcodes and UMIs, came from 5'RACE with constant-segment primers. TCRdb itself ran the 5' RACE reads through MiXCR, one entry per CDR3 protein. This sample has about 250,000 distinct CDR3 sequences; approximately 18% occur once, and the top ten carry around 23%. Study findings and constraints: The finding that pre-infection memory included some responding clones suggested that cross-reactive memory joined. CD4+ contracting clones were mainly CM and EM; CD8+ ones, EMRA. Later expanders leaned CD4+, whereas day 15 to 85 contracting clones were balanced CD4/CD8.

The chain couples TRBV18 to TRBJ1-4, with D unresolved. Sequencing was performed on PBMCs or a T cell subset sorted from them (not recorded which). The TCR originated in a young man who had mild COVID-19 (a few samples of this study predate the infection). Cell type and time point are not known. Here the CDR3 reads CASSPLGVGEKLFF. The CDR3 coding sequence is TGTGCCAGCTCACCACTCGGGGTTGGGGAAAAACTGTTTTTT.